The entry that follows covers one T cell receptor (beta chain) sequence. Within the sample, other DNA sequences also encode this same CDR3. This CDR3 has 14 amino acids. From germline, CDR1 is MDHEN and CDR2 SYDVKM. Between the trimmed V and J ends, which lost 3 bases and 0 bases, there was a span of 8 bases. The record originates from a study of blood T cell repertoires in COVID-19. For the study at large: Sources were T cells, B-cell-depleted T cells, or PBMCs; the material itself was cDNA or gDNA.

TCRdb keeps only in-frame clones here, not all; method: immunoSEQ multiplex PCR. The data show 150,000 to 200,000 clones, under 85% seen once. The chain couples TRBV28 to TRBJ1-2; D is unclear. Sequencing input: peripheral blood. This TCR came from a man aged 55 to 69 with active or convalescent COVID-19. This CDR3 reads CASSLGGANYGYTF. For the CDR3, the DNA is TGTGCCAGCAGTTTGGGAGGAGCTAACTATGGCTACACCTTC.